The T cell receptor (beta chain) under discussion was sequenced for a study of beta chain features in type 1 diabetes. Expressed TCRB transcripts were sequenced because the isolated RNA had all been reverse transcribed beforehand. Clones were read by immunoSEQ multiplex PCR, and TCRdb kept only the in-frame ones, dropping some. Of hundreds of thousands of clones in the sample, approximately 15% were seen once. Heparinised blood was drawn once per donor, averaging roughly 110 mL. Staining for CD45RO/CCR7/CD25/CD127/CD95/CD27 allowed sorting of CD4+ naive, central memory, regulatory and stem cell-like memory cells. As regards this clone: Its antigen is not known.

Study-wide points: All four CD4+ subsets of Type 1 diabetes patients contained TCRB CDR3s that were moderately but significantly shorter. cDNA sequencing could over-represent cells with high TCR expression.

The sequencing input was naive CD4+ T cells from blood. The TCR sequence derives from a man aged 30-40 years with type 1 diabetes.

Here the CDR3 reads CASSLVVTSGSGGELFF. The CDR3 DNA follows: TGCGCCAGCAGCTTGGTAGTGACTAGCGGGAGTGGAGGGGAGCTGTTTTTT. The V call is TRBV5-1, the J call TRBJ2-2; TRBD2 aligns across 12 bases. The junction had 8 bases not matched to a gene; V was cut back by 0 bases and J by 8 bases. Germline V CDR1 and CDR2: SGHRS, YFSETQ. CDR3 length: 17 amino acids.